This is a list of T cell receptor beta chains from one sample in a study of T cell responses to AZD1222 COVID-19 vaccine. Measured with immunoSEQ multiplex PCR; TCRdb has only the in-frame clones, and not every one. The sample contains tens of thousands of clones, around 85% of which appear only once. Here the sequenced sample was peripheral blood, taken 28 days after the second AZD1222 dose. The receptor set was obtained from an adult who received the AZD1222 COVID-19 vaccine. Both conserved end residues are part of each CDR3. D genes are given only for firm matches. Expanded clones are given a class, and other clones once, few, many or no size at all.

V	D	J	size	CDR3	DNA
TRBV7-9	TRBD1	TRBJ2-1	.	CASTGTGANEQFF	TGTGCCAGCACCGGGACAGGGGCCAATGAGCAGTTCTTC
TRBV27	.	TRBJ1-5	.	CASSFLGHSNQPQHF	TGTGCCAGCAGTTTTCTTGGGCATAGCAATCAGCCCCAGCATTTT
TRBV5-1	TRBD1	TRBJ2-1	few	CASSFGTGNNEQFF	TGCGCCAGCAGCTTCGGGACAGGGAACAATGAGCAGTTCTTC
TRBV7-2	.	TRBJ1-3	few	CASSLGTGNTIYF	TGTGCCAGCAGCTTAGGGACGGGAAACACCATATATTTT
TRBV18	TRBD1	TRBJ2-7	.	CASSPQMDRGLYEQYF	TGTGCCAGCTCACCACAGATGGACAGGGGGCTCTACGAGCAGTACTTC
TRBV29-1	TRBD2	TRBJ2-1	.	CSVVGREYSNNEQFF	TGCAGCGTTGTAGGGCGGGAGTATTCTAACAATGAGCAGTTCTTC
TRBV6-2/TRBV6-3	TRBD1	TRBJ1-2	.	CASSYSWTGSGGYTF	TGTGCCAGCAGTTACTCGTGGACAGGGTCGGGAGGCTACACCTTC
TRBV28	.	TRBJ1-5	.	CASLEVGNQPQHF	TGTGCCAGCCTTGAGGTAGGCAATCAGCCCCAGCATTTT
TRBV12-3/TRBV12-4	.	TRBJ1-1	.	CASSLRPVGEAFF	TGTGCCAGCAGTTTGCGTCCGGTCGGAGAAGCTTTCTTT
TRBV19	.	TRBJ1-4	.	CASSMGDPTNEKLFF	TGTGCCAGTAGTATGGGCGATCCAACTAATGAAAAACTGTTTTTT
TRBV19	TRBD1	TRBJ2-1	.	CASIPGTGGHEQFF	TGTGCCAGTATTCCCGGGACAGGTGGCCATGAGCAGTTCTTC
TRBV19	TRBD2	TRBJ2-3	.	CASSSGLAGFTDTQYF	TGTGCCAGTAGTTCTGGTCTAGCGGGATTCACAGATACGCAGTATTTT
TRBV9	TRBD1	TRBJ1-4	.	CASSVEGDRNEKLFF	TGTGCCAGCAGCGTAGAAGGGGACAGGAATGAAAAACTGTTTTTT
TRBV2	.	TRBJ1-2	.	CASSDTRNYGYTF	TGTGCCAGCAGTGATACAAGAAACTATGGCTACACCTTC
TRBV16	.	TRBJ2-6	.	CASSQRGEGANVLTF	TGTGCCAGCAGCCAGCGAGGGGAAGGGGCCAACGTCCTGACTTTC
TRBV5-1	TRBD1	TRBJ2-1	.	CASSSTPGTGGNEQFF	TGCGCCAGCAGCTCCACCCCCGGGACAGGTGGGAATGAGCAGTTCTTC
TRBV5-1	.	TRBJ2-1	.	CASSLDPGARFEQFF	TGCGCCAGCAGCTTGGATCCCGGGGCGCGATTTGAGCAGTTCTTC
TRBV11-2	.	TRBJ2-7	.	CASSRQGYEQYF	TGTGCCAGCAGCAGGCAGGGCTACGAGCAGTACTTC
TRBV30	.	TRBJ1-1	.	CAWSVPDGNTEAFF	TGTGCCTGGAGTGTACCTGACGGCAACACTGAAGCTTTCTTT
TRBV5-1	TRBD2	TRBJ2-1	.	CASSLAKGLAGGREYNEQFF	TGCGCCAGCAGCTTGGCCAAGGGACTAGCGGGAGGAAGAGAGTACAATGAGCAGTTCTTC